The 15 T cell receptor beta chains listed next were all sequenced from one sample in a study of OX40 agonist ivuxolimab in advanced cancers. Produced via immunoSEQ multiplex PCR; TCRdb's table is partial and in-frame only. The sample comprises about 33,000 clones, around 80% of which are singletons, and 11% rests with the top ten. The sequenced sample was CD4+ or CD8+ T cells sorted from blood, obtained in a trial of the OX40 agonist ivuxolimab. The receptors originated from an adult with an advanced solid tumor such as melanoma, head and neck, liver or kidney cancer.

This clone was recorded a few times. This rearrangement joins TRBV11-2 to TRBJ1-4, with 7 bases aligning to TRBD1. After removal of 3 bases from V and 8 bases from J, the junction contained 9 bases not matched to a gene. CDR1 is SGHAT, CDR2 FQNNGV, per germline. The CDR3 length is 15 residues. CDR3 loop: CASSLGRGREEKLFF. CDR3 nucleotide sequence: TGTGCCAGCAGCTTGGGGAGGGGGCGGGAGGAAAAACTGTTTTTT.

The chain carries TRBV9 and TRBJ1-5; perhaps TRBD1 as D (5 bases). CDR3 length: 13 amino acids. Germline-derived CDR1 and CDR2 are SGDLS and YYNGEE. Trimming left V 5 bases short and J 2 bases short, with 8 bases between. CDR3 residues: CASSGDGNQPQHF. CDR3 nucleotide sequence: TGTGCCAGCAGTGGGGACGGCAATCAGCCCCAGCATTTT.

This sequence joins TRBV10-2 and TRBJ2-3; D is unclear. The V and J ends lost 6 bases and 3 bases respectively, with 7 bases between them. The CDR3 contains 12 residues. Per the germline V gene, CDR1 is WSHSY and CDR2 is SAAADI. In DNA, the CDR3 is TGCGCCAGCAGCCCAGAAACAGATACGCAGTATTTT. It specifies CASSPETDTQYF.

This clone was seen a few times. V and J are TRBV19 and TRBJ1-1; D call uncertain. The CDR3 has 13 amino acids. V lost 9 bases and J lost 4, with 15 bases in between. Germline V gives CDR1 LNHDA, CDR2 SQIVND (reference sequence). CDR3 in DNA: TGTGCCAGCGTAAATGGGGAGGGCACTGAAGCTTTCTTT. Translating it yields CASVNGEGTEAFF. Filled out from reference TRBV19 and TRBJ1-1, the complete variable domain reads DGGITQSPKYLFRKEGQNVTLSCEQNLNHDAMYWYRQDPGQGLRLIYYSQIVNDFQKGDIAEGYSVSREKKESFPLTVTSAQKNPTAFYLCASVNGEGTEAFFGQGTRLTVV.

This clone was seen only a few times. This chain joins TRBV6-5 and TRBJ2-5; D perhaps matches TRBD2 (6 bases). The J call may be mistaken, given a closer DNA end match to TRBJ2-7. Per germline, CDR1 MNHEY and CDR2 SVGAGI. CDR3 length: 12 residues. The CDR3 sequence is CASSPDYYEQYF. In DNA, the CDR3 is TGTGCCAGCAGTCCGGACTACTACGAGCAGTACTTC.

The gene calls are TRBV5-8 and TRBJ1-5; D not resolved. Between the trimmed V and J ends, which lost 4 bases and 4 bases, there was a span of 9 bases. Germline values: CDR1 SGHTS, CDR2 YDEGEE. The CDR3 runs 13 residues. For the CDR3, the DNA is TGTGCCAGCAGCCCGGGGATGAATCAGCCCCAGCATTTT. It yields the protein CASSPGMNQPQHF.

The chain carries TRBV29-1 and TRBJ1-1; 8 bases align to TRBD1. J gave up 1 base and V 6 bases, and 4 bases lay outside the gene matches. Per germline, CDR1 SQVTM and CDR2 ANQGSEA. The CDR3 loop spans 13 amino acids. The CDR3 protein is CSVPTGANTEAFF. The CDR3 region has the DNA TGCAGCGTCCCGACAGGGGCGAACACTGAAGCTTTCTTT.

This sequence joins TRBV25-1 and TRBJ1-6; a possible D gene is TRBD1 (5 bases). Per the germline V gene, CDR1 is MGHDK and CDR2 is SYGVNS. The V and J ends lost 7 bases and 6 bases respectively, with 16 bases between them. The length of the CDR3 is 15 residues. CDR3 sequence reads: CASTAGAGSNSPLHF. DNA for the CDR3: TGTGCCAGCACCGCTGGGGCAGGGAGTAATTCACCCCTCCACTTT.

This clone appeared a few times. The rearrangement joins TRBV7-9 to TRBJ1-1; TRBD1 is a possible D gene (6 bases). The length of the CDR3 is 13 residues. The V end was cut by 5 bases, the J end by 3 bases, with 10 bases between. The germline gives CDR1 SEHNR, CDR2 FQNEAQ (reference sequence). The chain's CDR3 is CASSQQGHTEAFF. The CDR3 region has the DNA TGTGCCAGCAGCCAACAGGGTCACACTGAAGCTTTCTTT.

The V and J genes are TRBV18 and TRBJ2-7; possibly TRBD2 for D (6 bases). The CDR3 totals 18 residues. CDR1 and CDR2 from the germline V gene are KGHSH and LQKENI. Trimming pared 0 bases from V and 0 bases from J, leaving 18 bases between. The CDR3 coding sequence is TGTGCCAGCTCACCACCGGGGTCGGGCGGAGGGGCCTCCTACGAGCAGTACTTC. Translation: CASSPPGSGGGASYEQYF.

This clone was picked up one time. J is TRBJ2-5 and V is TRBV10-3, with 8 bases identical to TRBD1. Germline V gene sequence: CDR1 ENHRY, CDR2 SYGVKD. V dropped 4 bases and J dropped 5; count of bases not matched to a gene: 6. The CDR3 is made up of 14 amino acids. The CDR3 DNA sequence: TGTGCCATCAGTGGAGGACAGGGATCTGAGACCCAGTACTTC. It translates to CAISGGQGSETQYF.

The CDR3 DNA is TGTGCCTGGAGTGTGGAGGGACGGGGGGCCATGAACACTGAAGCTTTCTTT. Translated, it gives CAWSVEGRGAMNTEAFF. V is TRBV30 and J is TRBJ1-1; D may be TRBD1 (6 bases). Trimming removed 0 bases at V and 0 bases at J, with 17 bases between. This CDR3 is built from 17 residues. Germline V gene lookup returns CDR1 GTSNPN and CDR2 SVGIG (reference sequence).

The chain links TRBV2 to TRBJ2-2; 11 positions agree with TRBD1. The CDR3 has 15 amino acids. Per germline, CDR1 SNHLY and CDR2 FYNNEI. The trim removed 7 bases at V and 6 bases at J, leaving 7 bases unmatched. This CDR3 reads CASKGWTGGPGELFF. Here the CDR3 DNA reads TGTGCCAGCAAAGGCTGGACAGGGGGCCCCGGGGAGCTGTTTTTT.

The chain uses TRBV6-5 and TRBJ1-2, with 8 positions matching TRBD1. V dropped 8 bases and J dropped 5; count of bases not matched to a gene: 13. Germline assignment: CDR1 MNHEY and CDR2 SVGAGI. This CDR3 comprises 15 residues. In DNA form, the CDR3 reads TGTGCCAGCCGAGGGGACCGACAGGGGTATTATGGCTACACCTTC. Encoded protein: CASRGDRQGYYGYTF.

The chain has TRBV10-3 and TRBJ2-5; TRBD1 might be the D (6 bases). The V end was cut by 6 bases, the J end by 1 base, with 9 bases between. The CDR3 has 13 amino acids. Germline CDR1 ENHRY, CDR2 SYGVKD. CDR3 nucleotides: TGTGCCATCAGCGGACAGATCCAAGAGACCCAGTACTTC. Its translation is CAISGQIQETQYF.